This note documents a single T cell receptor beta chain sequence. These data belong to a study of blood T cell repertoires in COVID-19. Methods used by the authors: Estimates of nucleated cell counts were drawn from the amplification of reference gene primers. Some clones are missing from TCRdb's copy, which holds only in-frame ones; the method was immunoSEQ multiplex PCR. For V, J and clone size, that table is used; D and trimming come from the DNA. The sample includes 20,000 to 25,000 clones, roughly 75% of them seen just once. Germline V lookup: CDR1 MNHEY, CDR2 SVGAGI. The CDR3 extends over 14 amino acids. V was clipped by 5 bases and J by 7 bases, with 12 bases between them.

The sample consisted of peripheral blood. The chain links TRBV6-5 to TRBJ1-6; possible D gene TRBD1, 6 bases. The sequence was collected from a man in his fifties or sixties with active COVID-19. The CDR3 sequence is CASSILRGNSPLHF. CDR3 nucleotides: TGTGCCAGCAGTATTTTAAGGGGGAATTCACCCCTCCACTTT.